Included here is one T cell receptor beta chain sequence, with context. An end of the junction does not agree with germline; a read error may underlie this. Germline V gene data show CDR1 as SGHAT and CDR2 as FQNNGV. The CDR3 spans 13 residues. The data originate from a study of T and B cells in COVID-19 patients. Multiplex PCR with BIOMED2 TRB-A/B primer pools amplified TRB rearrangements. TCRdb ran MiXCR on the multiplex PCR reads and lists one entry per CDR3 protein. The profile shows 20,000 to 25,000 distinct CDR3 sequences, roughly 27% of them singletons. From blood, about 250-500 ng of genomic DNA served as TRB template.

V gene TRBV11-2 combines with J gene TRBJ2-3; TRBD1 is a possible D gene (5 bases). The sequenced sample consisted of blood. The origin of this receptor is a human donor who had recovered from COVID-19. CDR3 nucleotides: TGTGCCAGCAGCTTAGATCAAAGGGGTATAGTCCATTTT. It yields the protein CASSLDQRGIVHF.